These 9 T cell receptor beta chains were sequenced from one sample in a study of T cells in Graves' hyperthyroidism and ophthalmopathy. Amplification targeted TCR beta CDR3 regions from RNA transcripts. During a first-round RT-PCR of the TCR CDR3, the HTBI primer set was used. TCRdb reanalysed the multiplex PCR reads using MiXCR and keeps one entry per CDR3 protein. The sample includes around 300,000 distinct CDR3 sequences, about an eighth seen only once; the top ten take 6.5% to 10%. Sequencing was performed on blood. The receptors here all came from a young woman with Graves' hyperthyroidism that later progressed to Graves' ophthalmopathy.

The chain employs TRBV27 and TRBJ2-7, with 7 bases identical to TRBD2. The CDR3 length is 13 residues. V trimming: 4 bases; J trimming: 3 bases; junction bases outside the gene matches: 3. Germline V lookup: CDR1 MNHEY, CDR2 SMNVEV (reference sequence). CDR3 residues: CASSYGRIYEQYF. CDR3 in DNA: TGTGCCAGCAGTTACGGGAGGATCTACGAGCAGTACTTC.

This clonotype has a handful of counts. A much larger clone sits a single nucleotide away, making a read error possible. The rearrangement uses TRBV12-3 or TRBV12-4 and TRBJ2-7; TRBD2 agrees at 8 bases. This CDR3 region has 13 residues. V was pared by 8 bases and J by 0 bases, with 3 bases of the junction left unmatched. The chain's CDR3 is CASLRGGSYEQYF. CDR3 bases: TGTGCCAGCCTCCGGGGGGGCTCCTACGAGCAGTACTTC.

This chain joins TRBV6-1 and TRBJ2-1, with D perhaps matching TRBD2 (5 bases). The CDR3 runs to 14 residues. In germline, CDR1 is MNHNS, CDR2 SASEGT. V lost 8 bases, J lost 0 bases, and 11 bases lay in between. The CDR3 nucleotides read TGTGCCAGCGAGGACTCGAGCTCCTACAATGAGCAGTTCTTC. Amino acids: CASEDSSSYNEQFF.

This clonotype was detected ten times or more. V is TRBV12-3 or TRBV12-4 and J is TRBJ2-1; D is perhaps TRBD1 (5 bases). The CDR3 is made up of 17 amino acids. Trimming took 4 bases from V and 2 from J, leaving 18 bases between them. The CDR3 protein is CASSSGAVGPTYNEQFF. For the CDR3, the DNA is TGTGCCAGCAGTTCCGGAGCCGTGGGGCCAACCTACAATGAGCAGTTCTTC.

The V and J genes are TRBV3-1 and TRBJ2-7; 7 nucleotides agree with TRBD2. The V gene end was trimmed by 4 bases and the J gene end by 2 bases; junction bases not matched to a gene: 11. The CDR3 is 16 amino acids. Germline CDR1 and CDR2: LGHDT and YNNKEL (reference sequence). The CDR3 nucleotides read TGTGCCAGCAGCCCAAATCTAGCGGAAAAAACCTACGAGCAGTACTTC. Translated, it gives CASSPNLAEKTYEQYF.

The chain has TRBV3-1 and TRBJ2-6; no reliable D call. Germline-derived CDR1 and CDR2 are LGHDT and YNNKEL (reference sequence). This CDR3 has 16 residues. Trimming took 1 base from V and 0 from J, leaving 7 bases between them. DNA for the CDR3: TGTGCCAGCAGCCAAGTGGCGGTCTCTGGGGCCAACGTCCTGACTTTC. Translation: CASSQVAVSGANVLTF.

The chain has TRBV7-9 and TRBJ2-2, with 8 positions matching TRBD1. The CDR3 totals 16 residues. The germline CDR1 and CDR2 sequences are SEHNR and FQNEAQ (reference sequence). V shed 5 bases, J shed 2 bases, and the junction held 7 bases outside the gene matches. The CDR3 spells CASSRRQGSNTGELFF. CDR3 in DNA: TGTGCCAGCAGCCGAAGACAGGGGTCCAACACCGGGGAGCTGTTTTTT.

Worth noting for this clonotype: This may be a read error, as it is one base from a much larger clone. Here the CDR3 DNA reads TGTGCCAGCAGTTTATCACGGGGTACCTACAATGAGCAGTTCTTC. Amino acids: CASSLSRGTYNEQFF. V gene TRBV28 combines with J gene TRBJ2-1, with a possible D match to TRBD2 (5 bases). The germline V gene encodes CDR1 MDHEN and CDR2 SYDVKM. The CDR3 totals 15 residues. V shed 1 base and J shed 2 bases, with 9 bases lying between them.

Worth noting for this clonotype: This could be a read error, since a much larger clone is one nucleotide away. The CDR3 reads CASSLAGLAGDQETQYF. CDR3 nucleotide sequence: TGTGCCAGCAGCTTAGCGGGACTAGCGGGAGACCAAGAGACCCAGTACTTC. The V and J genes are TRBV7-2 and TRBJ2-5, with 14 bases matching TRBD2. CDR1 and CDR2 (germline): SGHTA, FQGNSA. V shed 0 bases and J 0 bases; nucleotides not matched to a gene: 0. The CDR3 runs 17 residues.